The rows below give T cell receptor beta chains drawn from one sample of a study of early T cells in non-severe SARS-CoV-2 infection. TCRdb processed the 5' RACE reads anew with MiXCR; each CDR3 protein has one entry. The sample has 43,000 or so distinct CDR3 sequences; 3% to 4% are singletons. The sample consisted of whole blood. The source of these receptors is an adult who was a healthcare worker with PCR-confirmed SARS-CoV-2 infection or an uninfected control (not recorded which). Both conserved end residues are part of each CDR3. The D gene is left open where the match is weak. Size is stated for part of the rows, as once, few or many counts, or as a class when the clone is expanded.

cdr3_aa: CSVDVQGTIDEQYF
cdr3_nt: TGCAGCGTTGACGTCCAGGGGACCATCGACGAGCAGTACTTC
v_call: TRBV29-1
clone_size: many
d_call: -
j_call: TRBJ2-7

cdr3_aa: CASSHRTIPYEQYF
cdr3_nt: TGTGCCAGCAGCCACCGGACTATTCCCTACGAGCAGTACTTC
v_call: TRBV14
clone_size: many
d_call: -
j_call: TRBJ2-7

cdr3_aa: CASSLVGAGGESYNEQFF
cdr3_nt: TGTGCCAGCAGCTTAGTGGGTGCGGGAGGGGAATCCTACAATGAGCAGTTCTTC
v_call: TRBV7-2
clone_size: many
d_call: TRBD2
j_call: TRBJ2-1

cdr3_aa: CASSFTGPSPSYEQYF
cdr3_nt: TGTGCCAGCAGCTTCACCGGGCCCTCACCTTCCTACGAGCAGTACTTC
v_call: TRBV11-2
clone_size: many
d_call: -
j_call: TRBJ2-7

cdr3_aa: CASSLERTNTGELFF
cdr3_nt: TGTGCCAGCAGCTTAGAGAGGACGAACACCGGGGAGCTGTTTTTT
v_call: TRBV11-2
clone_size: many
d_call: -
j_call: TRBJ2-2

cdr3_aa: CSARQGDTEAFF
cdr3_nt: TGCAGTGCTAGACAGGGGGACACTGAAGCTTTCTTT
v_call: TRBV20-1
clone_size: many
d_call: TRBD1
j_call: TRBJ1-1

cdr3_aa: CATSRGWEINQPQHF
cdr3_nt: TGTGCCACCAGCAGAGGATGGGAGATCAATCAGCCCCAGCATTTT
v_call: TRBV15
clone_size: -
d_call: -
j_call: TRBJ1-5

cdr3_aa: CASSPDRGDTGELFF
cdr3_nt: TGTGCCAGCAGTCCGGACAGAGGGGACACCGGGGAGCTGTTTTTT
v_call: TRBV9
clone_size: many
d_call: -
j_call: TRBJ2-2

cdr3_aa: CASSREGRSSPLHF
cdr3_nt: TGCGCCAGCAGCCGAGAGGGACGGAGTTCACCCCTCCACTTT
v_call: TRBV5-1
clone_size: many
d_call: -
j_call: TRBJ1-6

cdr3_aa: CSASGTGFSETQYF
cdr3_nt: TGCAGCGCCTCCGGGACAGGGTTTTCGGAGACCCAGTACTTC
v_call: TRBV29-1
clone_size: many
d_call: TRBD1
j_call: TRBJ2-5

cdr3_aa: CATGVNEGVVDTQYF
cdr3_nt: TGTGCCACCGGAGTTAATGAGGGAGTAGTAGATACGCAGTATTTT
v_call: TRBV24-1
clone_size: -
d_call: -
j_call: TRBJ2-3

cdr3_aa: CASSYSPYGTYEQYF
cdr3_nt: TGTGCCAGCAGTTACTCACCGTATGGGACCTACGAGCAGTACTTC
v_call: TRBV6-5
clone_size: many
d_call: -
j_call: TRBJ2-7

cdr3_aa: CASSSGQQHYEQYF
cdr3_nt: TGTGCCAGCAGCTCCGGGCAACAGCACTACGAGCAGTACTTC
v_call: TRBV7-9
clone_size: few
d_call: -
j_call: TRBJ2-7

cdr3_aa: CASTREGGYNSPLHF
cdr3_nt: TGTGCCAGCACCCGGGAAGGGGGTTATAATTCACCCCTCCACTTT
v_call: TRBV2
clone_size: many
d_call: -
j_call: TRBJ1-6